Detailed here is one T cell receptor (beta chain). In germline, CDR1 is SGHNT, CDR2 YYREEE (reference sequence). V gave up 4 bases and J gave up 1 base, with 15 bases separating them. This CDR3 is 16 amino acids long. Clinical history as reported by participants underpinned cohort assignment. Each recovered donor of Cohort 3 presented with two negative PCRs, clearance, or symptom resolution. TCRdb keeps only in-frame clones here, not all; method: immunoSEQ multiplex PCR. The repertoire holds under 200,000 clones, with about 86% as singletons. The sample originates from a study of blood T cell repertoires in COVID-19. Study context: The analysed material was cDNA or gDNA that came from T cells, B-cell-depleted T cells, or PBMCs.

The sample taken for sequencing was PBMCs or T cells enriched from blood (not recorded which). The sequence derives from a man in his forties or fifties who had recovered from COVID-19. The chain employs TRBV5-4 and TRBJ1-3; tentative D call: TRBD1 (6 bases). The CDR3 DNA sequence: TGTGCCAGCAGCAGGGGGACGGCAAGGTCTGGAAACACCATATATTTT. It specifies CASSRGTARSGNTIYF.